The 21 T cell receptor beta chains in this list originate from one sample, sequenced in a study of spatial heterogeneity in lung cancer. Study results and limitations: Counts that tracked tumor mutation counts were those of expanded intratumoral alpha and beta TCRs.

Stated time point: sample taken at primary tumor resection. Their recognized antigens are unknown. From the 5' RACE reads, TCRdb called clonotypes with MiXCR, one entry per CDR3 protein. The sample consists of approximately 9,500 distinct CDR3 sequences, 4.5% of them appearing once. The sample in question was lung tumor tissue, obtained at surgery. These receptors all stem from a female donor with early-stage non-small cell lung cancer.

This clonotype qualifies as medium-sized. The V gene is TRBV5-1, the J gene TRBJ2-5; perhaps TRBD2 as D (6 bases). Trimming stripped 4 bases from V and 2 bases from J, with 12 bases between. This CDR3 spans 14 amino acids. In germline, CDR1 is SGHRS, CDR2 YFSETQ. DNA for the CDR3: TGCGCCAGCAGCGGACCTAGCGATCAAGAGACCCAGTACTTC. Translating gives CASSGPSDQETQYF.

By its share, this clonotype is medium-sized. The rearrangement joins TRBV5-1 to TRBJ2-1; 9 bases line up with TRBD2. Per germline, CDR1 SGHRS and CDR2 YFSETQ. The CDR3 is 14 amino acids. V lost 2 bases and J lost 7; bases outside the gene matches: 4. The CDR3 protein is CASSLDTSGNEQFF. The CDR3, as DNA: TGCGCCAGCAGCTTAGACACTAGCGGGAATGAGCAGTTCTTC. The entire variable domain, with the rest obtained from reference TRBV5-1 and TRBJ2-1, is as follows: KAGVTQTPRYLIKTRGQQVTLSCSPISGHRSVSWYQQTPGQGLQFLFEYFSETQRNKGNFPGRFSGRQFSNSRSEMNVSTLELGDSALYLCASSLDTSGNEQFFGPGTRLTVL.

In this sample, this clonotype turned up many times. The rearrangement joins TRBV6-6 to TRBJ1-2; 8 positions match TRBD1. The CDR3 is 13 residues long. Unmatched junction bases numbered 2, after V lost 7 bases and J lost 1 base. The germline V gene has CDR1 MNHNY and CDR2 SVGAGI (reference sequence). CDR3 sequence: CASTQGVNYGYTF. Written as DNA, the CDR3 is TGTGCCAGCACACAGGGGGTTAACTATGGCTACACCTTC.

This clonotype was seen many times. The CDR3 region is CSARAVGDRVSYEQYF. The CDR3 coding sequence is TGCAGTGCTAGAGCTGTAGGGGACAGGGTCTCCTACGAGCAGTACTTC. The chain recombines TRBV20-1 with TRBJ2-7, with 9 nucleotides matching TRBD1. J was trimmed by 0 bases and V by 1 base; bases with no gene match: 7. The germline CDR1 and CDR2 sequences are DFQATT and SNEGSKA (reference sequence). The CDR3 has 16 residues.

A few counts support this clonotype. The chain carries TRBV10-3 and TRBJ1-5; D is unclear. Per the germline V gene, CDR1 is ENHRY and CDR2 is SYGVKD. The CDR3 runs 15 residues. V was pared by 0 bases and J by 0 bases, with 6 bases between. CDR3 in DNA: TGTGCCATCAGTGAGTCTGCTAATAGCAATCAGCCCCAGCATTTT. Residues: CAISESANSNQPQHF.

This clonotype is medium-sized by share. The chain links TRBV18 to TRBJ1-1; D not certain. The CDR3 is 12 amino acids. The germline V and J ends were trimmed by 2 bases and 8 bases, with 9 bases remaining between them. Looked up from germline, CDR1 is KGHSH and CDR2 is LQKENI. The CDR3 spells CASSPADREAFF. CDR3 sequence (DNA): TGTGCCAGCTCACCAGCAGATCGAGAAGCTTTCTTT.

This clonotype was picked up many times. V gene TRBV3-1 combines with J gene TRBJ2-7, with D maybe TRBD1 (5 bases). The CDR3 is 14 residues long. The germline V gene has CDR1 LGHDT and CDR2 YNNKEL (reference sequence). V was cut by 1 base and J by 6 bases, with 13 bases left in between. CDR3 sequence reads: CASSQGIRGFEQYF. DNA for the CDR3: TGTGCCAGCAGCCAAGGGATTAGGGGTTTCGAGCAGTACTTC.

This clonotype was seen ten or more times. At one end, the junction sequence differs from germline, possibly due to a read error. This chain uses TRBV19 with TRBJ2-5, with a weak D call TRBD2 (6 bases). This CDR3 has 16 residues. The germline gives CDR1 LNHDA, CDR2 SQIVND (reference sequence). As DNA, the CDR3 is TGTGCCAGTAGCAGGATGGGCGCGGGGCGCCAACAGACCCAGTACTTC. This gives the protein CASSRMGAGRQQTQYF.

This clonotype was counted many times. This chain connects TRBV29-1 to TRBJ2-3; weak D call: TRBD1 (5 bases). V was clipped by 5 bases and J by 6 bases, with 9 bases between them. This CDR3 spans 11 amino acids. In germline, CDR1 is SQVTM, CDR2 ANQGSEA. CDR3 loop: CSVRGSDTQYF. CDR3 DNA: TGCAGCGTTAGGGGATCCGATACGCAGTATTTT.

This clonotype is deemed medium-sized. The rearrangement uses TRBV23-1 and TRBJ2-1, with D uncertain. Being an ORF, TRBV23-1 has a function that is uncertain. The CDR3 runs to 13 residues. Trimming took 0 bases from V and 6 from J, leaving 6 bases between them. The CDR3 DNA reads TGCGCCAGCAGTCAATCGGGATGCAATGAGCAGTTCTTC. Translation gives CASSQSGCNEQFF.

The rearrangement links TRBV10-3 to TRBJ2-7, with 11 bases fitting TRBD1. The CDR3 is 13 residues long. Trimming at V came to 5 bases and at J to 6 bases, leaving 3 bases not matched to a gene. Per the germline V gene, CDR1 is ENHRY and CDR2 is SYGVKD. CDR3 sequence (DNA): TGTGCCATCAGTTCCGGGACAGGGGGCGAGCAGTACTTC. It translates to CAISSGTGGEQYF.

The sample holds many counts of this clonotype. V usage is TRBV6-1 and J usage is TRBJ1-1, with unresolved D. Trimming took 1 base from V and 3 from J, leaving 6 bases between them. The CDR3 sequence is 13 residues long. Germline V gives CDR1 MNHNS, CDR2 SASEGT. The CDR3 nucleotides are TGTGCCAGCAGTGAAGGTAGCGACACTGAAGCTTTCTTT. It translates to CASSEGSDTEAFF.

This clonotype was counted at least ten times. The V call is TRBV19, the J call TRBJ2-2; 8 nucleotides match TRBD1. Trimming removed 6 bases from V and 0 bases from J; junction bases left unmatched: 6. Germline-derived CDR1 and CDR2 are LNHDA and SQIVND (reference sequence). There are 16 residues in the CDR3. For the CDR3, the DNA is TGTGCCAGTAGACGACCAGGGGGCGCGAACACCGGGGAGCTGTTTTTT. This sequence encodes CASRRPGGANTGELFF.

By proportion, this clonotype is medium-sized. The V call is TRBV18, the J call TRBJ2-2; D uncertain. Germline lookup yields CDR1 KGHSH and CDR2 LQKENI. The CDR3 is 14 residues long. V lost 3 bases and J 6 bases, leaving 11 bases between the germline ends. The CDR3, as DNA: TGTGCCAGCTCACCTACACGTACTGCCGGGGAGCTGTTTTTT. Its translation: CASSPTRTAGELFF.

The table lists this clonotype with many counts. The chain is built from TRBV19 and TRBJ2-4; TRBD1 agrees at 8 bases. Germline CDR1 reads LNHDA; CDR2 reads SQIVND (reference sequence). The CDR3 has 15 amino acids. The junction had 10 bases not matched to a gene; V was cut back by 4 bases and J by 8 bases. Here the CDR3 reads CASSKRRDRLDIQYF. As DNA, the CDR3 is TGTGCCAGTAGTAAAAGGCGGGACAGGTTGGACATTCAGTACTTC. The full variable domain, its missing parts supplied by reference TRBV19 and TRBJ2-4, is DGGITQSPKYLFRKEGQNVTLSCEQNLNHDAMYWYRQDPGQGLRLIYYSQIVNDFQKGDIAEGYSVSREKKESFPLTVTSAQKNPTAFYLCASSKRRDRLDIQYFGAGTRLSVL.

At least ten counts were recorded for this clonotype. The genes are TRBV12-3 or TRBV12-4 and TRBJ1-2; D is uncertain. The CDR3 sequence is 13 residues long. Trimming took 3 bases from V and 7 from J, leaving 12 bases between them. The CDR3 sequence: CASSFQNAAGYTF. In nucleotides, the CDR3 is TGTGCCAGCAGTTTCCAGAACGCGGCTGGCTACACCTTC.

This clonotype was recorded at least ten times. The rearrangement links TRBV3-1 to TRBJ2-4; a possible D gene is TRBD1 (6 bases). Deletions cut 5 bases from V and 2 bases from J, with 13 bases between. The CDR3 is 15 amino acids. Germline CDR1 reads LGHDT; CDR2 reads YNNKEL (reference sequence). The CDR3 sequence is CASSITQGSKNIQYF. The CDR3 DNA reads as TGTGCCAGCAGCATAACACAGGGATCCAAAAACATTCAGTACTTC.

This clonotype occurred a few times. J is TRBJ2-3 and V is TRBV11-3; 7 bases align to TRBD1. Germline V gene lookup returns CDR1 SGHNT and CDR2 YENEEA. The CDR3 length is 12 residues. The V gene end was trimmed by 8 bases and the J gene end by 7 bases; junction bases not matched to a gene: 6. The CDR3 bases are TGTGCCAGCTCCGACAGGGACAATACGCAGTATTTT. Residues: CASSDRDNTQYF.

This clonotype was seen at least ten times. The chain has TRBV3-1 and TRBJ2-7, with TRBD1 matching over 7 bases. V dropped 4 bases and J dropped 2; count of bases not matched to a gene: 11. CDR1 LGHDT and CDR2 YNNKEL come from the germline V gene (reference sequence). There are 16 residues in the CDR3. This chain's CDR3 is CASSRRPGTVPYEQYF. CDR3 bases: TGTGCCAGCAGCCGACGGCCGGGGACAGTACCCTACGAGCAGTACTTC.

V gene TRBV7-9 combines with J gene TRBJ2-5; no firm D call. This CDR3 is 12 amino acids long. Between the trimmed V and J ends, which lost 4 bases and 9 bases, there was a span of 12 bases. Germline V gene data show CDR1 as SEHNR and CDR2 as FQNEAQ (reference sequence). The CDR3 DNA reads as TGTGCCAGCAGCTCCGAATTCCTATCCCAGTACTTC. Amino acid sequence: CASSSEFLSQYF. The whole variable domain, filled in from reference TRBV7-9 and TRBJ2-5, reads DTGVSQNPRHKITKRGQNVTFRCDPISEHNRLYWYRQTLGQGPEFLTYFQNEAQLEKSRLLSDRFSAERPKGSFSTLEIQRTEQGDSAMYLCASSSEFLSQYFGPGTRLLVL.

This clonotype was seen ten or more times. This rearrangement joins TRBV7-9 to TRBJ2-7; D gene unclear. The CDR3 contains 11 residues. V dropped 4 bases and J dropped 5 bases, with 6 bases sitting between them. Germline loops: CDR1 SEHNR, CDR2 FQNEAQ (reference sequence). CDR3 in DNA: TGTGCCAGCAGCTATTCCAACGAGCAGTACTTC. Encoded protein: CASSYSNEQYF.